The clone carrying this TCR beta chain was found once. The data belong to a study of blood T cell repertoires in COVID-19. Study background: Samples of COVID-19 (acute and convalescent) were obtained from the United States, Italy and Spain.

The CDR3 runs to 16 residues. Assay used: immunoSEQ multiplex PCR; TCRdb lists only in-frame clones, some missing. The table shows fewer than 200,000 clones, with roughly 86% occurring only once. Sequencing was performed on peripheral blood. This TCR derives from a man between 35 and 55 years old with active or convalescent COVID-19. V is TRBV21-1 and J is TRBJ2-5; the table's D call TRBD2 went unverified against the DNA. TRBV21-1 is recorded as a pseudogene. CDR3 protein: CASSRPGVEVGETQYF. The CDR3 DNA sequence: TGTGCCAGCAGCCGCCCCGGGGTTGAGGTCGGGGAGACCCAGTACTTC.